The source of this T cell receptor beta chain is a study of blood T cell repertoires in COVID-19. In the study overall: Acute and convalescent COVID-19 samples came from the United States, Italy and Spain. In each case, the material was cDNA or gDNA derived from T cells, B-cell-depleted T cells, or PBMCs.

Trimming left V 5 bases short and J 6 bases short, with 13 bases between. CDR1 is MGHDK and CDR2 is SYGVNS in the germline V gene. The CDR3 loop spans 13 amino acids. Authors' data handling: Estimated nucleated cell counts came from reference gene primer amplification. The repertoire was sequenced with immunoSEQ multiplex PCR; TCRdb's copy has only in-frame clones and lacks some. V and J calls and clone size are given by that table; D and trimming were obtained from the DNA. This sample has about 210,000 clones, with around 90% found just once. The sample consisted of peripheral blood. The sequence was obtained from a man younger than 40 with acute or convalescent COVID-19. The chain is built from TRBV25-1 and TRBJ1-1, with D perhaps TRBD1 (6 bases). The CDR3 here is CASSWGGKAEAFF. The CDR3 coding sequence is TGTGCCAGCAGTTGGGGGGGCAAGGCTGAAGCTTTCTTT.